Shown below are 9 T cell receptor beta chains from a single sample sequenced in a study of T cells in Graves' hyperthyroidism and ophthalmopathy. Authors of the study amplified TCR beta CDR3 regions from RNA transcripts. First-round RT-PCR with HTBI primers amplified the TCR CDR3 region. MiXCR was run by TCRdb on the multiplex PCR reads, yielding one entry per CDR3 protein. The profile shows around 390,000 distinct CDR3 sequences, roughly 15% of them singletons. The sequenced material came from blood. These receptors were obtained from a woman in her 30s with Graves' ophthalmopathy.

The table lists this clonotype with a few counts. This chain links TRBV5-1 with TRBJ1-2; 8 bases are a match to TRBD1. The CDR3 loop spans 16 amino acids. Losses at the gene ends were 6 bases for V and 0 bases for J; bases not matched to a gene: 10. The germline V gene has CDR1 SGHRS and CDR2 YFSETQ. CDR3 residues: CASKAGGYGANYGYTF. In DNA form, the CDR3 reads TGCGCCAGCAAGGCAGGGGGCTATGGGGCTAACTATGGCTACACCTTC.

A few counts support this clonotype. The rearrangement links TRBV7-3 to TRBJ2-2; D gene unclear. The CDR3 totals 13 residues. Trimming pared 2 bases from V and 3 bases from J, leaving 4 bases between. Germline V gives CDR1 SGHTA, CDR2 FQGTGA. The DNA of the CDR3 is TGTGCCAGCAGCTTAGCGCACACCGGGGAGCTGTTTTTT. Its protein product is CASSLAHTGELFF.

At least ten counts were recorded for this clonotype. CDR3 in DNA: TGTGCCAGCGGCTCCCTTTGGACAGGGTCTAGAGAGACCCAGTACTTC. It specifies CASGSLWTGSRETQYF. The chain couples TRBV28 to TRBJ2-5, with TRBD1 matching over 8 bases. Trimming cost V 8 bases and J 4 bases; bases outside gene matches: 15. This CDR3 contains 16 residues. From germline, CDR1 is MDHEN and CDR2 SYDVKM.

This clonotype appeared many times. This chain links TRBV18 with TRBJ2-3, with 11 bases matching TRBD2. With V trimmed by 8 bases and J by 3 bases, 13 bases remained unmatched. Germline V CDR1 and CDR2: KGHSH, LQKENI. The CDR3 consists of 17 residues. The CDR3 bases are TGTGCCAGCCAACCCCTGCTAGCGGGGGGTACAACAGATACGCAGTATTTT. This sequence encodes CASQPLLAGGTTDTQYF.

This rearrangement joins TRBV28 to TRBJ1-5; D perhaps matches TRBD1 (5 bases). V shed 5 bases and J shed 6 bases, with 32 bases lying between them. Germline CDR1 MDHEN, CDR2 SYDVKM. The CDR3 extends over 20 amino acids. The CDR3 loop is CASSQTAGGPRAVFGQPQHF. CDR3 nucleotide sequence: TGTGCCAGCAGTCAAACGGCCGGGGGTCCGAGGGCGGTATTTGGTCAGCCCCAGCATTTT.

The V gene is TRBV28, the J gene TRBJ1-2; D is perhaps TRBD1 (5 bases). The CDR3 consists of 12 residues. V shed 6 bases and J shed 3 bases, with 8 bases lying between them. In germline, CDR1 is MDHEN, CDR2 SYDVKM. CDR3 DNA sequence: TGTGCCAGCAGCGGGACGCACTATGGCTACACCTTC. Translating gives CASSGTHYGYTF.

This clonotype was counted ten times or more. The V gene is TRBV27, the J gene TRBJ2-7; TRBD2 agrees at 13 bases. In germline, CDR1 is MNHEY, CDR2 SMNVEV (reference sequence). V lost 4 bases to trimming and J lost 5 bases; unmatched junction nucleotides: 11. The CDR3 is made up of 17 amino acids. The CDR3 region has the DNA TGTGCCAGCAGTTCACTAGCGGGGGGGCCCTCTTTGAACGAGCAGTACTTC. Protein: CASSSLAGGPSLNEQYF.

This clonotype appeared many times. The chain links TRBV20-1 to TRBJ2-7; 7 nucleotides line up with TRBD2. This CDR3 region has 13 residues. The trim removed 0 bases at V and 3 bases at J, leaving 2 bases unmatched. In germline, CDR1 is DFQATT, CDR2 SNEGSKA (reference sequence). The CDR3 spells CSARDGGDYEQYF. CDR3 bases: TGCAGTGCTAGAGATGGGGGGGACTACGAGCAGTACTTC.

This clonotype was counted once. The chain joins TRBV10-3 to TRBJ2-2, with D unresolved. The CDR3 is 17 amino acids. Germline V lookup: CDR1 ENHRY, CDR2 SYGVKD. Trimming took 6 bases from V and 4 from J, leaving 21 bases between them. CDR3 sequence (DNA): TGTGCCATCAGACCAAATCCGTGGTGGACCACCACCGGGGAGCTGTTTTTT. Amino acid sequence: CAIRPNPWWTTTGELFF.